The 12 T cell receptor beta chains below all came from one sample that was sequenced in a study of CD8+CD57+ T cells in acquired aplastic anemia. It was genomic DNA that served as the template for profiling TCR beta VDJ and CDR3. In TCRdb, the reads were re-called with MiXCR into one record per CDR3 protein. The sample carries about 260,000 distinct CDR3 sequences, around 82% recorded once. Patients sequenced had flow cytometry evidence of CD8+CD57+ cell expansion. Sequences were obtained from sorted CD4+, CD8+, or CD8+CD57+ T cells (not recorded which) from PBMCs. The receptors here all came from a human donor with aplastic anemia.

Note on this clonotype: A read error is likely, as this CDR3 ends without the conserved phenylalanine or tryptophan. Because the CDR3's place on the DNA is in doubt, the DNA is left out and the CDR3 is given as listed by TCRdb. The genes are TRBV9 and TRBJ2-3; TRBD1 reflects the table's D call only, with no check against the DNA. Germline assignment: CDR1 SGDLS and CDR2 YYNGEE. The CDR3 length equals 13 residues, ends included. This CDR3 reads CASREEGTGYEKL.

This chain connects TRBV7-9 to TRBJ2-7; TRBD1 agrees at 7 bases. J lost 12 bases, V lost 5 bases, and 16 bases had no gene match. CDR1 is SEHNR, CDR2 FQNEAQ, per germline (reference sequence). CDR3 length: 14 amino acids. This CDR3 reads CASSADREIYEGYF. In DNA, the CDR3 is TGTGCCAGCAGCGCCGACAGGGAAATCTACGAGGGGTACTTC.

To note about this clonotype: The CDR3 does not close with the conserved phenylalanine or tryptophan, likely indicating a read error. Because the CDR3's place on the DNA is in doubt, the DNA is left out and the CDR3 is given as listed by TCRdb. Here the CDR3 reads CASSPPAGNEQFPGPG. This chain connects TRBV2 to TRBJ1-6; the D segment call TRBD1 is taken from the table without a DNA check. Including both end residues, the CDR3 is 16 amino acids long. Germline lookup yields CDR1 SNHLY and CDR2 FYNNEI.

The V gene is TRBV7-8, the J gene TRBJ1-1; the D gene is possibly TRBD1 (6 bases). There are 15 residues in the CDR3. Germline CDR1 SGHVS, CDR2 FQNEAQ. Trimming took 3 bases from V and 11 from J, leaving 22 bases between them. The CDR3 loop reads CASSFGGGGRTVAFF. The DNA for the CDR3 is TGTGCCAGCAGCTTTGGGGGAGGGGGGAGGACCGTTGCTTTCTTT.

The chain carries TRBV7-9 and TRBJ2-1; D is tentatively TRBD1 or TRBD2 (5 bases each). Germline V gives CDR1 SEHNR, CDR2 FQNEAQ (reference sequence). There are 16 residues in the CDR3. The ends were cut back, 2 bases at V and 13 bases at J, with 24 bases in the middle. CDR3: CASSLQGSYGANDQFF. DNA for the CDR3: TGTGCCAGCAGCTTACAGGGTAGCTACGGGGCCAACGACCAGTTCTTC.

The rearrangement joins TRBV7-8 to TRBJ2-3; 7 bases fit TRBD1. The V gene's germline CDR1 is SGHVS and CDR2 FQNEAQ. The CDR3 covers 13 residues. Trimming took 6 bases from V and 13 from J; bases not matched to a gene: 13. The CDR3 spells CASRVDLTGNKYF. The CDR3 DNA reads as TGTGCCAGCAGGGTAGATCTGACAGGGAACAAGTATTTT.

In regard to this clonotype: Its ends do not fully match the called genes, so a read error is possible. The chain combines TRBV7-8 with TRBJ2-3, with 7 bases fitting TRBD2. The CDR3 has 14 amino acids. Germline V gives CDR1 SGHVS, CDR2 FQNEAQ. The CDR3 DNA sequence: TGTGCCAGCAGCTTAACGGGAGGTCCGGCTACGAAGTATTTT. It yields the protein CASSLTGGPATKYF.

This clonotype is large. V usage is TRBV9 and J usage is TRBJ2-3, with 7 bases lining up with TRBD1. CDR1 is SGDLS and CDR2 is YYNGEE in the germline V gene. V shed 0 bases, J shed 0 bases, and the junction held 1 base outside the gene matches. The CDR3 loop spans 15 amino acids. CDR3 amino acids: CASSVGGQSTDTQYF. CDR3 in DNA: TGTGCCAGCAGCGTAGGGGGACAGAGCACAGATACGCAGTATTTT.

As concerns this clonotype: Given the absence of the conserved phenylalanine or tryptophan at the CDR3 end, a read error is likely. The DNA is left out, because the CDR3 cannot be placed on it with certainty; the CDR3 is given as TCRdb lists it. CDR3 in amino acids: CASSFRGQETQYFEP. The V call is TRBV12-3 or TRBV12-4, the J call TRBJ2-7; the DNA was not used to check the table's D call, TRBD2. Counting both end residues, the CDR3 totals 15 amino acids.

The chain links TRBV24-1 to TRBJ2-1, with 14 nucleotides matching TRBD2. V dropped 12 bases and J dropped 9; count of bases not matched to a gene: 9. Germline CDR1 is KGHDR and CDR2 is SFDVKD. This CDR3 contains 14 residues. Here the CDR3 DNA reads TGTGCCCCAGGGACTAGCGGGAGAGGGGGTGAGCAGTTCTTC. Protein sequence: CAPGTSGRGGEQFF.

On this clonotype itself: It is likely a read error, because the conserved phenylalanine at the end of the CDR3 is missing. Because the CDR3's place on the DNA is in doubt, the DNA is left out and the CDR3 is given as listed by TCRdb. This chain uses TRBV7-6 with TRBJ2-3; the table's D call, TRBD1, has no DNA check behind it. The length of the CDR3 is 13 amino acids, counting both ends. The germline gives CDR1 SGHVS, CDR2 FNYEAQ. CDR3 loop: CASSLWGDSRGET.

The V and J genes are TRBV20-1 and TRBJ2-2; D could derive from TRBD1 or TRBD2 (6 bases each). The CDR3 spans 18 residues. Germline V gene lookup returns CDR1 DFQATT and CDR2 SNEGSKA (reference sequence). Deletions cut 4 bases from V and 0 bases from J, with 21 bases between. DNA of the CDR3: TGCAGTGCTATCCCCAAGAACCGCGGGACACCGAACACCGGGGAGCTGTTTTTT. Protein product: CSAIPKNRGTPNTGELFF.